These 20 T cell receptor beta chains were all obtained from the same sample, sequenced in a study of spatial heterogeneity in lung cancer. TCRdb reprocessed the 5' RACE reads with MiXCR, giving one entry per CDR3 protein. The top ten clones hold 29% of a sample with about 24,000 distinct CDR3 sequences, about 3.3% of them seen once. Described time point: sample taken at primary tumor resection. Whole RNA, isolated from tumor, nontumor lung or frozen PBMC, was sequenced without prior sorting. The specimen was PBMCs, collected at surgery. All receptors derive from a female donor with early-stage non-small cell lung cancer.

This clonotype was detected ten times or more. This rearrangement joins TRBV20-1 to TRBJ2-7; D not resolved. The CDR3 sequence is 13 residues long. Germline assignment: CDR1 DFQATT and CDR2 SNEGSKA (reference sequence). Trimming removed 3 bases from V and 0 bases from J, with 9 bases in between. The CDR3 reads CSASLPHSYEQYF. CDR3 nucleotide sequence: TGCAGTGCTAGCTTGCCACACTCCTACGAGCAGTACTTC.

This clonotype was seen repeatedly, ten times or more. The gene calls are TRBV27 and TRBJ2-5; TRBD1 matches 7 bases. CDR3 length: 14 amino acids. V was pared by 2 bases and J by 5 bases, with 5 bases of the junction left unmatched. The V gene's germline CDR1 is MNHEY and CDR2 SMNVEV (reference sequence). CDR3 amino acids: CASSLLGGMETQYF. The CDR3 nucleotides are TGTGCCAGCAGTTTACTAGGGGGCATGGAGACCCAGTACTTC.

This clonotype was found a few times. The chain recombines TRBV6-4 with TRBJ2-3, with TRBD2 matching 11 bases. Trimming removed 3 bases from V and 3 bases from J; junction bases left unmatched: 5. Germline CDR1 reads MRHNA; CDR2 reads SNTAGT. The CDR3 is 16 amino acids. This CDR3 reads CASSELAGGRTDTQYF. CDR3 in DNA: TGTGCCAGCAGTGAGCTAGCGGGAGGTCGAACAGATACGCAGTATTTT.

This clonotype was observed a few times. The chain recombines TRBV11-3 with TRBJ2-1; 13 positions agree with TRBD2. The CDR3 loop spans 21 amino acids. With 4 bases clipped from V and 5 bases from J, the junction kept 20 bases outside the gene matches. Germline V gene sequence: CDR1 SGHNT, CDR2 YENEEA. This chain's CDR3 is CASSSPRYSWGLAGLNNEQFF. The CDR3 DNA reads TGTGCCAGCAGCTCCCCACGTTACAGTTGGGGACTAGCGGGACTAAACAATGAGCAGTTCTTC.

This clonotype has a count of ten or more. J is TRBJ2-2 and V is TRBV6-5; the match to TRBD1 covers 7 bases. Germline CDR1 is MNHEY and CDR2 is SVGAGI. This CDR3 has 16 amino acids. The CDR3 sequence is CATQRGLVTNTGELFF. In DNA, the CDR3 is TGTGCGACTCAGAGGGGGCTAGTGACGAACACCGGGGAGCTGTTTTTT.

This clonotype was counted ten times or more. The chain is built from TRBV13 and TRBJ2-2, with D tentatively TRBD2 (6 bases). CDR1 PRHDT and CDR2 FYEKMQ come from the germline V gene (reference sequence). CDR3 length equals 15 residues. Trimming shortened V by 6 bases and J by 4 bases, and 15 bases separated the two germline ends. CDR3 in amino acids: CASRRQSSVTGELFF. CDR3 sequence (DNA): TGTGCCAGCAGACGTCAGTCTAGCGTCACCGGGGAGCTGTTTTTT. The complete variable domain, with remaining parts taken from reference TRBV13 and TRBJ2-2, reads AAGVIQSPRHLIKEKRETATLKCYPIPRHDTVYWYQQGPGQDPQFLISFYEKMQSDKGSIPDRFSAQQFSDYHSELNMSSLELGDSALYFCASRRQSSVTGELFFGEGSRLTVL.

The chain carries TRBV20-1 and TRBJ2-1; 11 bases are shared with TRBD1. Trimming at V came to 6 bases and at J to 8 bases, leaving 3 bases not matched to a gene. This CDR3 region has 12 residues. Per the germline V gene, CDR1 is DFQATT and CDR2 is SNEGSKA (reference sequence). The CDR3, as DNA: TGCAGTGCCCGGACAGGGGGCGATGAGCAGTTCTTC. Translation: CSARTGGDEQFF.

This clonotype has a count of ten or more. This chain connects TRBV7-8 to TRBJ1-2; D ambiguous. Germline V gene sequence: CDR1 SGHVS, CDR2 FQNEAQ. The CDR3 loop spans 15 amino acids. Trimming shortened V by 1 base and J by 0 bases, and 9 bases separated the two germline ends. This CDR3 reads CASSLGRTANYGYTF. The CDR3 DNA is TGTGCCAGCAGCTTAGGGAGGACGGCTAACTATGGCTACACCTTC.

This clonotype was seen at least ten times. V usage is TRBV11-2 and J usage is TRBJ1-2; a possible D gene is TRBD1 (5 bases). Trimming stripped 0 bases from V and 4 bases from J, with 12 bases between. This CDR3 has 15 amino acids. Germline V gives CDR1 SGHAT, CDR2 FQNNGV. In DNA form, the CDR3 reads TGTGCCAGCAGCTTAGAAAGGCAGGGACTCTATGGCTACACCTTC. Its protein is CASSLERQGLYGYTF.

This clonotype was detected many times. The V call is TRBV7-2, the J call TRBJ2-3, with D perhaps matching TRBD2 (6 bases). The CDR3 is 14 residues long. CDR1 and CDR2 from the germline V gene are SGHTA and FQGNSA. V gave up 5 bases and J gave up 1 base, with 10 bases separating them. The CDR3 protein is CASSRERGTDTQYF. The CDR3 DNA follows: TGTGCCAGCAGCCGCGAGCGGGGCACAGATACGCAGTATTTT.

This clonotype was observed many times. The genes are TRBV29-1 and TRBJ2-1; no definite D call. CDR3 length equals 17 residues. The ends were cut back, 7 bases at V and 1 base at J, with 23 bases in the middle. CDR1 is SQVTM and CDR2 is ANQGSEA in the germline V gene. CDR3 sequence (DNA): TGCAGCGCTAGACCCCCAATATCGGAACCATCCTACAATGAGCAGTTCTTC. Amino acid sequence: CSARPPISEPSYNEQFF.

This clonotype was found many times. V is TRBV7-2 and J is TRBJ2-2; 8 bases are a match to TRBD2. CDR1 SGHTA and CDR2 FQGNSA come from the germline V gene. The CDR3 covers 15 residues. J was trimmed by 1 base and V by 5 bases; bases with no gene match: 3. Written as DNA, the CDR3 is TGTGCCAGCAGCATTAGCGGGGTGAACACCGGGGAGCTGTTTTTT. As protein: CASSISGVNTGELFF. Full variable domain (missing parts from reference TRBV7-2 and TRBJ2-2): GAGVSQSPSNKVTEKGKDVELRCDPISGHTALYWYRQSLGQGLEFLIYFQGNSAPDKSGLPSDRFSAERTGGSVSTLTIQRTQQEDSAVYLCASSISGVNTGELFFGEGSRLTVL.

On this clonotype itself: A much larger clone lies one base from this, so it may be a read error. V and J are TRBV20-1 and TRBJ2-1; 14 nucleotides align to TRBD2. The CDR3 has 18 amino acids. Germline CDR1 is DFQATT and CDR2 is SNEGSKA (reference sequence). The CDR3 loop is CSASGPTSGRALADERFF. The DNA of the CDR3 is TGCAGTGCTAGCGGGCCGACTAGCGGGAGGGCCTTAGCCGATGAGCGGTTCTTC.

This clonotype was detected ten times or more. The rearrangement links TRBV20-1 to TRBJ2-3, with D perhaps matching TRBD2 (6 bases). CDR1 DFQATT and CDR2 SNEGSKA come from the germline V gene (reference sequence). Between the trimmed V and J ends, which lost 0 bases and 2 bases, there was a span of 12 bases. This CDR3 has 15 amino acids. The CDR3 loop reads CSARDLRGNTDTQYF. The CDR3 bases are TGCAGTGCTAGAGATTTGCGGGGTAACACAGATACGCAGTATTTT.

This clonotype was counted many times. The rearrangement joins TRBV20-1 to TRBJ1-1; D is undetermined. This CDR3 has 13 amino acids. Between the trimmed V and J ends, which lost 3 bases and 4 bases, there was a span of 12 bases. From germline, CDR1 is DFQATT and CDR2 SNEGSKA (reference sequence). CDR3 nucleotides: TGCAGTGCTAGTAAAGTGGGGAGCACTGAAGCTTTCTTT. It codes for CSASKVGSTEAFF.

This clonotype was picked up many times. The V and J genes are TRBV27 and TRBJ2-2; 12 bases map to TRBD2. V lost 5 bases and J lost 5; bases outside the gene matches: 9. This CDR3 contains 17 residues. The V gene's germline CDR1 is MNHEY and CDR2 SMNVEV (reference sequence). CDR3 protein: CASSHRLAGALTGELFF. The CDR3 region has the DNA TGTGCCAGCAGTCATCGACTAGCGGGAGCGCTTACCGGGGAGCTGTTTTTT.

The chain combines TRBV19 with TRBJ2-1; 9 bases agree with TRBD1. The CDR3 covers 15 residues. Per the germline V gene, CDR1 is LNHDA and CDR2 is SQIVND (reference sequence). The ends lost 5 bases at V and 4 bases at J; junction bases unmatched: 6. The CDR3 loop reads CASSVGTGTYNEQFF. The CDR3 nucleotides read TGTGCCAGTAGTGTCGGGACAGGGACGTACAATGAGCAGTTCTTC.

This clonotype is large within its sample. This rearrangement joins TRBV29-1 to TRBJ2-1, with 7 bases lining up with TRBD2. Germline CDR1 SQVTM, CDR2 ANQGSEA. With 6 bases clipped from V and 5 bases from J, the junction kept 4 bases outside the gene matches. The CDR3 extends over 12 amino acids. The CDR3 reads CSVGGPHNEQFF. In DNA form, the CDR3 reads TGCAGCGTGGGAGGGCCCCACAATGAGCAGTTCTTC.

This clonotype was counted a few times. The CDR3 bases are TGTGCCAGCTCACCAAGTGGCCTCTCCTACAATGAGCAGTTCTTC. Translating it yields CASSPSGLSYNEQFF. The genes are TRBV18 and TRBJ2-1, with D uncertain. Germline CDR1 and CDR2: KGHSH and LQKENI. The V end lost 2 bases, the J end lost 0 bases, and 8 bases lay between the germline ends. The CDR3 loop spans 15 amino acids.

This clonotype was detected ten times or more. The V call is TRBV11-3, the J call TRBJ2-3; D could derive from TRBD1 or TRBD2 (5 bases each). In germline, CDR1 is SGHNT, CDR2 YENEEA. This CDR3 contains 18 residues. The V and J ends lost 1 base and 6 bases respectively, with 23 bases between them. This CDR3 reads CASSLGRLEGPPEDTQYF. CDR3 DNA sequence: TGTGCCAGCAGCTTAGGCCGCCTCGAGGGACCTCCGGAGGATACGCAGTATTTT.